The source of this T cell receptor (beta chain) is a study of blood T cell repertoires in COVID-19. Overall study: Samples representing acute and convalescent COVID-19 were sourced from the United States, Italy and Spain.

Clones were sequenced by immunoSEQ multiplex PCR, and TCRdb holds only the in-frame ones, with some missing. In the table there are approximately 170,000 clones, 80% to 90% of which are singletons. CDR1 SNHLY and CDR2 FYNNEI come from the germline V gene. V was shortened by 4 bases and J by 5 bases, with 9 bases between the two germline ends. The CDR3 runs to 13 residues. The origin of this receptor is a woman aged 70-85 years with COVID-19, enrolled during active disease. Sequencing was carried out using peripheral blood. The genes are TRBV2 and TRBJ1-5; no definite D call. CDR3 amino acids: CASSANSYQPQHF. CDR3 sequence (DNA): TGTGCCAGCAGTGCGAACAGTTATCAGCCCCAGCATTTT.